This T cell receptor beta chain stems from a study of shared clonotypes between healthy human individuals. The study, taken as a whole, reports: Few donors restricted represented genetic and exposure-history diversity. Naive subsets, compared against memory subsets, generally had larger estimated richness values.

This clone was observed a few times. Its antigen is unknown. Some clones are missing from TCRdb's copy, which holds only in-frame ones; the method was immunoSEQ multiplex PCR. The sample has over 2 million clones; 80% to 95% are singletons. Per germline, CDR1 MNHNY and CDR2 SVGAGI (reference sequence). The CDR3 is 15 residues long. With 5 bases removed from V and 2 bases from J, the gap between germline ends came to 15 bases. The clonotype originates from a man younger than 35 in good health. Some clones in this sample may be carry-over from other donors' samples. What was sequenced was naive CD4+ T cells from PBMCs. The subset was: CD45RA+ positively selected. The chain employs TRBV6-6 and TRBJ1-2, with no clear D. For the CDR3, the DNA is TGTGCCAGCAGTGCCGACCGGAGCACGAACTATGGCTACACCTTC. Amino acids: CASSADRSTNYGYTF.